The following is a T cell receptor beta chain sequence with its context. The data were obtained in a study of CD8 T cells in Susac syndrome. Trimming cost V 0 bases and J 8 bases; bases outside gene matches: 14. The CDR3 has 19 residues. Germline V gene sequence: CDR1 MNHEY, CDR2 SVGEGT. A quantity of about 0.5 to 1 ug RNA underwent reverse transcription using random hexamers. Amplification of the TCR beta CDR3 was carried out by immunoSEQ multiplex PCR, which spanned a total of 54 Vbeta and 13 Jbeta segments. TCRdb recomputed calls from the immunoSEQ multiplex PCR reads with MiXCR, one row per CDR3 protein. The data show approximately 170,000 distinct CDR3 sequences, approximately 94% seen once. In contrast to the negatively isolated CD8+ and CD4+ T cells, TEMRA cells were FACS-enriched.

Sequenced sample: CD4+ T cells from PBMCs. The rearrangement joins TRBV6-2 or TRBV6-3 to TRBJ2-3, with 13 positions matching TRBD2. The source is a human donor with multiple sclerosis. The CDR3 DNA sequence: TGTGCCAGCAGTTACTCAGGGACCGGGACTAGCGGGATTCGTGCTACGCAGTATTTT. Protein product: CASSYSGTGTSGIRATQYF.